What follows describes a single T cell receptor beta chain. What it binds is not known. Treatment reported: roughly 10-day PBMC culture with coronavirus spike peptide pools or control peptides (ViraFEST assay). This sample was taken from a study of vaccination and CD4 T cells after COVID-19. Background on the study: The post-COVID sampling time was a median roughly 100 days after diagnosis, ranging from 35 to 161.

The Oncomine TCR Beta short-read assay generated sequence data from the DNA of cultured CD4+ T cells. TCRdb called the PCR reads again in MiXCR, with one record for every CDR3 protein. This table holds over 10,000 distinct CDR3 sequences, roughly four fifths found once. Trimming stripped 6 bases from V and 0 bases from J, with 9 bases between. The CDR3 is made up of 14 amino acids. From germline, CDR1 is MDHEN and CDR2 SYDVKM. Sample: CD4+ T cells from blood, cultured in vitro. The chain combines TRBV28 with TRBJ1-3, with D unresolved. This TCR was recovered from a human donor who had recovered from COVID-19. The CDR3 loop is CASSPLGSGNTIYF. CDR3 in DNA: TGTGCCAGCAGCCCCTTAGGCTCTGGAAACACCATATATTTT.